This passage covers 10 T cell receptor beta chains from one sample sequenced in a study of cytomegalovirus exposure and HLA in healthy donors (dated by TCRdb to 2016 to 2017). The library came from the immunoSEQ multiplex PCR assay. TCRdb limited this immuneACCESS table to in-frame rearrangements with V and J called. A share of clones is missing; checked studies link under half to unresolved V genes, and the rest is unexplained. This sample holds about 160,000 clones; about nine tenths were observed only once. The ten largest clones capture more than 3.5% of the sample. The material sequenced was PBMCs. All receptors derive from a man between 18 and 35 years old in good health and CMV-seropositive.

The genes are TRBV5-1 and TRBJ2-7, with 8 bases aligning to TRBD2. CDR3 length equals 15 residues. The V gene's germline CDR1 is SGHRS and CDR2 YFSETQ. Losses at the gene ends were 4 bases for V and 0 bases for J; bases not matched to a gene: 6. The CDR3 protein is CASSPFSGTSYEQYF. The DNA of the CDR3 is TGCGCCAGCAGCCCCTTTAGCGGGACCTCCTACGAGCAGTACTTC.

J is TRBJ2-1 and V is TRBV11-1, with 8 bases aligning to TRBD2. Germline loops: CDR1 SGHAT, CDR2 FQDESV (reference sequence). This CDR3 spans 15 amino acids. The ends lost 5 bases at V and 8 bases at J; junction bases unmatched: 11. CDR3 residues: CASSPRSSGTYEQFF. For the CDR3, the DNA is TGTGCCAGCAGCCCCCGGAGTAGCGGGACCTATGAGCAGTTCTTC.

The rearrangement uses TRBV28 and TRBJ1-2; TRBD1 matches at 9 bases. This CDR3 is built from 15 residues. Looked up from germline, CDR1 is MDHEN and CDR2 is SYDVKM. V shed 3 bases, J shed 8 bases, and the junction held 10 bases outside the gene matches. CDR3 loop: CASSFPGQGIVGYTF. DNA for the CDR3: TGTGCCAGCAGTTTCCCGGGACAGGGAATCGTAGGCTACACCTTC.

The CDR3 DNA follows: TGCGCCAGCAGCTTACCACTAGTGATACCCCACACAGATACGCAGTATTTT. Its protein product is CASSLPLVIPHTDTQYF. The chain combines TRBV5-1 with TRBJ2-3; D is possibly TRBD2 (5 bases). V shed 2 bases and J shed 2 bases, with 18 bases lying between them. The germline V gene has CDR1 SGHRS and CDR2 YFSETQ. This CDR3 is built from 17 residues.

This sequence joins TRBV6-1 and TRBJ2-1; 8 bases match TRBD2. With V trimmed by 0 bases and J by 7 bases, 8 bases remained unmatched. Germline CDR1 is MNHNS and CDR2 is SASEGT. CDR3 length equals 16 residues. In nucleotides, the CDR3 is TGTGCCAGCAGTGAAGCTCCTGGCGGGAGGTGGAATGAGCAGTTCTTC. Protein product: CASSEAPGGRWNEQFF.

This rearrangement joins TRBV4-1 to TRBJ1-4; D remains ambiguous. The length of the CDR3 is 14 residues. Germline V lookup: CDR1 MGHRA, CDR2 YSYEKL. Trimming stripped 2 bases from V and 2 bases from J, with 6 bases between. In DNA form, the CDR3 reads TGCGCCAGCAGCCAATACTGGACTAATGAAAAACTGTTTTTT. This gives the protein CASSQYWTNEKLFF.

The chain uses TRBV28 and TRBJ1-5; D is unclear. This CDR3 has 14 residues. V gave up 4 bases and J gave up 2 bases, with 9 bases separating them. Germline assignment: CDR1 MDHEN and CDR2 SYDVKM. The CDR3 sequence is CASSSPGGNQPQHF. The CDR3 DNA reads TGTGCCAGCAGTTCCCCCGGGGGCAATCAGCCCCAGCATTTT.

V gene TRBV28 combines with J gene TRBJ1-2; unclear D gene. The V gene's germline CDR1 is MDHEN and CDR2 SYDVKM. The CDR3 is 13 amino acids. Trimming cost V 2 bases and J 4 bases, with 8 bases left between them. CDR3 in DNA: TGTGCCAGCAGTTTAGGAGGGATCTATGGCTACACCTTC. Translating gives CASSLGGIYGYTF.

The chain couples TRBV7-3 to TRBJ2-1; 7 bases match TRBD2. CDR1 is SGHTA, CDR2 FQGTGA, per germline. With V trimmed by 0 bases and J by 5 bases, 7 bases remained unmatched. The CDR3 has 16 amino acids. The CDR3 DNA is TGTGCCAGCAGCTTAACCGGAACGGGAGGCGACAATGAGCAGTTCTTC. Translating it yields CASSLTGTGGDNEQFF.

The J gene is TRBJ2-7, the V gene TRBV7-9, with D maybe TRBD1 (6 bases). Germline CDR1 is SEHNR and CDR2 is FQNEAQ (reference sequence). The CDR3 has 15 amino acids. V was pared by 5 bases and J by 0 bases, with 14 bases between. CDR3 amino acids: CASSPGVLFSYEQYF. CDR3 nucleotides: TGTGCCAGCAGCCCAGGGGTACTCTTCTCCTACGAGCAGTACTTC.